This is a list of T cell receptor beta chains from one sample in a study of regulatory T cells in long-lasting Graves disease. One entry per CDR3 protein results from TCRdb running MiXCR on the multiplex PCR reads. This table has approximately 440,000 distinct CDR3 sequences, about a sixth appearing once. The same sample was also used in a study of T cells in Graves' hyperthyroidism and ophthalmopathy.

Source: peripheral blood mononuclear cells (PBMCs), taken at new diagnosis, from a patient treated with antithyroid drugs. Receptors originate from a man aged 35 to 55 with Graves disease. CDR3s include the opening cysteine and the closing phenylalanine or tryptophan. The order of the fields is clone size, D gene, V gene, J gene, CDR3 DNA, CDR3 protein. A D gene is named only where the DNA matches it firmly. Clone size is not always given. Where it is, it says once, few, many or a class for expanded clones.

abundance: many; d_gene: NA; v_gene: TRBV28; j_gene: TRBJ1-1; CDR3nt: TGTGCCAGCAGTCTGGACGGAATTAAGACTGAAGCTTTCTTT; CDR3aa: CASSLDGIKTEAFF
abundance: NA; d_gene: TRBD2; v_gene: TRBV6-2/TRBV6-3; j_gene: TRBJ2-5; CDR3nt: TGTGCCAGCAGTGGTCCGGGACTAGCGGGTCCGAGGTCCTACAATGAGCAGTACTTC; CDR3aa: CASSGPGLAGPRSYNEQYF
abundance: many; d_gene: NA; v_gene: TRBV7-2; j_gene: TRBJ2-3; CDR3nt: TGTGCCAGCAGCTTCTCTAGCACAGATACGCAGTATTTT; CDR3aa: CASSFSSTDTQYF
abundance: many; d_gene: TRBD2; v_gene: TRBV12-3/TRBV12-4; j_gene: TRBJ2-3; CDR3nt: TGTGCCAGCAGTCTCACTAGCGGGAAGTCAGATACGCAGTATTTT; CDR3aa: CASSLTSGKSDTQYF
abundance: many; d_gene: TRBD1; v_gene: TRBV7-9; j_gene: TRBJ2-4; CDR3nt: TGTGCCAGCAGCTTCCCGGTGGGACAGTTTGGGTGGGCCAAAAACATTCAGTACTTC; CDR3aa: CASSFPVGQFGWAKNIQYF
abundance: many; d_gene: NA; v_gene: TRBV29-1; j_gene: TRBJ1-1; CDR3nt: TGCAGCGTCCAGCCGGGGAACACTGAAGCTTTCTTT; CDR3aa: CSVQPGNTEAFF
abundance: NA; d_gene: TRBD1; v_gene: TRBV30; j_gene: TRBJ1-3; CDR3nt: TGTGCCTGGAAGGGGGCAGGGAGTGGAAACACCATATATTTT; CDR3aa: CAWKGAGSGNTIYF
abundance: many; d_gene: TRBD2; v_gene: TRBV28; j_gene: TRBJ2-1; CDR3nt: TGTGCCAGCAGGACTTCAAGCGGGAGTATCGATGAGCAGTTCTTC; CDR3aa: CASRTSSGSIDEQFF
abundance: many; d_gene: NA; v_gene: TRBV28; j_gene: TRBJ2-7; CDR3nt: TGTGCCAGCAGTACCCCCAACTCAGGGTACGAGCAGTACTTC; CDR3aa: CASSTPNSGYEQYF
abundance: many; d_gene: TRBD1; v_gene: TRBV5-1; j_gene: TRBJ1-4; CDR3nt: TGCGCCAGCAGCTGGGGACAGGGGGGTGAAAAACTGTTTTTT; CDR3aa: CASSWGQGGEKLFF
abundance: NA; d_gene: NA; v_gene: TRBV6-1; j_gene: TRBJ2-3; CDR3nt: TGTGCCAGCAGCCCAGCTCGGGACGGACCCACAGATACGCAGTATTTT; CDR3aa: CASSPARDGPTDTQYF
abundance: NA; d_gene: NA; v_gene: TRBV28; j_gene: TRBJ2-5; CDR3nt: TGTGCCAGCAGTAACGGGGGCGCCTGGGAGACCCAGTACTTC; CDR3aa: CASSNGGAWETQYF
abundance: many; d_gene: NA; v_gene: TRBV12-3/TRBV12-4; j_gene: TRBJ1-2; CDR3nt: TGTGCCAGCAGTTTAGCCCAAGCGGGGGGCTACACCTTC; CDR3aa: CASSLAQAGGYTF
abundance: few; d_gene: NA; v_gene: TRBV7-6; j_gene: TRBJ2-2; CDR3nt: TGTGCCAGCAGCCCCTTCCGGACCGGGGAGCTGTTTTTT; CDR3aa: CASSPFRTGELFF
abundance: many; d_gene: TRBD1; v_gene: TRBV20-1; j_gene: TRBJ2-7; CDR3nt: TGCAGTGCTAGGCCCGGGACAGGGGGTCTCTACGAGCAGTACTTC; CDR3aa: CSARPGTGGLYEQYF
abundance: many; d_gene: NA; v_gene: TRBV2; j_gene: TRBJ1-1; CDR3nt: TGTGCCAGCATTGGGGACTCTGAAGCTTTCTTT; CDR3aa: CASIGDSEAFF
abundance: many; d_gene: NA; v_gene: TRBV4-1; j_gene: TRBJ2-1; CDR3nt: TGCGCCAGCAGCCAAGAGGGCGGGACGGCGGTGGATGAGCAGTTCTTC; CDR3aa: CASSQEGGTAVDEQFF
abundance: many; d_gene: NA; v_gene: TRBV30; j_gene: TRBJ2-1; CDR3nt: TGTGCCTGGAATTACGGGGGTGAGCAGTTCTTC; CDR3aa: CAWNYGGEQFF
abundance: many; d_gene: NA; v_gene: TRBV7-9; j_gene: TRBJ2-7; CDR3nt: TGTGCCAGCAGCTCCCGGGGTTACTCCTACGAGCAGTACTTC; CDR3aa: CASSSRGYSYEQYF
abundance: NA; d_gene: TRBD1; v_gene: TRBV11-2; j_gene: TRBJ2-5; CDR3nt: TGTGCCAGCAGCTCCCGGGACAGAGTAGAAGAGACCCAGTACTTC; CDR3aa: CASSSRDRVEETQYF
abundance: few; d_gene: TRBD2; v_gene: TRBV5-4; j_gene: TRBJ2-7; CDR3nt: TGTGCCAGCAGCTTGGCAGCGGGAGGCTACGAGCAGTACTTC; CDR3aa: CASSLAAGGYEQYF
abundance: many; d_gene: NA; v_gene: TRBV6-1; j_gene: TRBJ1-1; CDR3nt: TGTGCCAGCAGTGAACTTGAGGGGCGGCCGACTTTCTTT; CDR3aa: CASSELEGRPTFF
abundance: many; d_gene: NA; v_gene: TRBV7-9; j_gene: TRBJ2-7; CDR3nt: TGTGCCAGCAGCTTAGATCGAGGGTTAGCATCGAGCTACGAGCAGTACTTC; CDR3aa: CASSLDRGLASSYEQYF
abundance: many; d_gene: TRBD2; v_gene: TRBV12-3/TRBV12-4; j_gene: TRBJ2-1; CDR3nt: TGTGCCAGCAGCCCTGGGACTAGCGGGAGTGGCAATGAGCAGTTCTTC; CDR3aa: CASSPGTSGSGNEQFF
abundance: many; d_gene: TRBD2; v_gene: TRBV11-2; j_gene: TRBJ2-2; CDR3nt: TGTGCCAGCAGCCTCCGGGGGGGGTCGGCCGGGGAGCTGTTTTTT; CDR3aa: CASSLRGGSAGELFF
abundance: many; d_gene: NA; v_gene: TRBV24-1; j_gene: TRBJ2-2; CDR3nt: TGTGCCACCAGTGAGACGGGACGGAACACCGGGGAGCTGTTTTTT; CDR3aa: CATSETGRNTGELFF
abundance: many; d_gene: TRBD1; v_gene: TRBV2; j_gene: TRBJ2-4; CDR3nt: TGTGCCAGCAGGGGCCGGACAGGGGGTAGTAGCATTCAGTACTTC; CDR3aa: CASRGRTGGSSIQYF
abundance: many; d_gene: NA; v_gene: TRBV20-1; j_gene: TRBJ1-1; CDR3nt: TGCAGTGCTAGCCGGGAACCGAACACTGAAGCTTTCTTT; CDR3aa: CSASREPNTEAFF
abundance: many; d_gene: NA; v_gene: TRBV5-1; j_gene: TRBJ2-7; CDR3nt: TGCGCCAGCAGCTTCCCGGATGAGGGGGACTACGAGCAGTACTTC; CDR3aa: CASSFPDEGDYEQYF
abundance: NA; d_gene: NA; v_gene: TRBV12-3/TRBV12-4; j_gene: TRBJ1-2; CDR3nt: TGTGCCAGCAGTTTTGACGACAGGCCGTTGTATGGCTACACCTTC; CDR3aa: CASSFDDRPLYGYTF
abundance: NA; d_gene: NA; v_gene: TRBV28; j_gene: TRBJ2-1; CDR3nt: TGTGCCATCGGGCCCCTCGCCGATGAGCAGTTCTTC; CDR3aa: CAIGPLADEQFF
abundance: NA; d_gene: TRBD2; v_gene: TRBV19; j_gene: TRBJ2-7; CDR3nt: TGTGCCACGGGAGACAGGGTGGGACTAGCGGGCTCCTACGAGCAGTACTTC; CDR3aa: CATGDRVGLAGSYEQYF
abundance: many; d_gene: TRBD1; v_gene: TRBV11-2; j_gene: TRBJ1-1; CDR3nt: TGTGCCAGCAGCCGGGACAGGGGGCGATCGGGCACTGAAGCTTTCTTT; CDR3aa: CASSRDRGRSGTEAFF
abundance: many; d_gene: NA; v_gene: TRBV11-3; j_gene: TRBJ2-1; CDR3nt: TGTGCCAGCAGCTTAGGGGGGGGCGGCTCCCCCGATGACAATGAGCAGTTCTTC; CDR3aa: CASSLGGGGSPDDNEQFF
abundance: NA; d_gene: NA; v_gene: TRBV5-1; j_gene: TRBJ2-7; CDR3nt: TGCGCCAGCAGCCCGAACTACAACTACGAGCAGTACTTC; CDR3aa: CASSPNYNYEQYF
abundance: few; d_gene: NA; v_gene: TRBV6-1; j_gene: TRBJ2-7; CDR3nt: TGTGCCAGCAGTGACTTTAACTCCTACGAGCAGTACTTC; CDR3aa: CASSDFNSYEQYF
abundance: many; d_gene: NA; v_gene: TRBV29-1; j_gene: TRBJ2-7; CDR3nt: TGCAGCGTTGAAGACCCTAGAACCTACGAGCAGTACTTC; CDR3aa: CSVEDPRTYEQYF
abundance: NA; d_gene: NA; v_gene: TRBV27; j_gene: TRBJ1-2; CDR3nt: TGTGCCAGCAGGGGGACCTACTATGGCTACACCTTC; CDR3aa: CASRGTYYGYTF
abundance: many; d_gene: NA; v_gene: TRBV20-1; j_gene: TRBJ2-3; CDR3nt: TGCAGTGCTAGTAGGGGGGGGCAGGAAGATACGCAGTATTTT; CDR3aa: CSASRGGQEDTQYF
abundance: many; d_gene: TRBD2; v_gene: TRBV7-8; j_gene: TRBJ2-1; CDR3nt: TGTGCCAGCAGCTTAGCGCGGGATAGCGGGAATTGGAATGAGCAGTTCTTC; CDR3aa: CASSLARDSGNWNEQFF
abundance: many; d_gene: TRBD2; v_gene: TRBV6-2/TRBV6-3; j_gene: TRBJ2-3; CDR3nt: TGTGCCAGCACCGAAGCGGGATCCAGCACAGATACGCAGTATTTT; CDR3aa: CASTEAGSSTDTQYF
abundance: NA; d_gene: NA; v_gene: TRBV24-1; j_gene: TRBJ1-2; CDR3nt: TGTGCCACCAGTGCTTCGGCAGGGTTGGGCGGCTACACCTTC; CDR3aa: CATSASAGLGGYTF
abundance: many; d_gene: NA; v_gene: TRBV3-1; j_gene: TRBJ2-7; CDR3nt: TGTGCCAGCAGCCAAGATAGGCTAGCAGAGAGCTCCTACGAGCAGTACTTC; CDR3aa: CASSQDRLAESSYEQYF